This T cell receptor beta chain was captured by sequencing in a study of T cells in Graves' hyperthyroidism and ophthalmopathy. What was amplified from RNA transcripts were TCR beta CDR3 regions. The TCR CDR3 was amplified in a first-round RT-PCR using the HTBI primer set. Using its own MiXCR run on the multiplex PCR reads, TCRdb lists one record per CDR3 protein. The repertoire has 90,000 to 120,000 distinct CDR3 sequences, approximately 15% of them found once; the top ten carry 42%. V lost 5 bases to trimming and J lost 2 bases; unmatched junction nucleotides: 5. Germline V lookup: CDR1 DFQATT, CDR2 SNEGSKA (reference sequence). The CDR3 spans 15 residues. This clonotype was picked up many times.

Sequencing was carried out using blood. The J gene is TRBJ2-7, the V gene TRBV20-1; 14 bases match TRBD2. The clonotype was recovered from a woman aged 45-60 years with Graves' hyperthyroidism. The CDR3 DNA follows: TGCAGTGCTTCTTCGGGACTAGCGGGGGCCTACGAGCAGTACTTC. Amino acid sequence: CSASSGLAGAYEQYF.